The 23 T cell receptor beta chains in this list originate from one sample, sequenced in a study of blood T cell repertoires in COVID-19. Clones were sequenced by immunoSEQ multiplex PCR, and TCRdb holds only the in-frame ones, with some missing. The sample yields over 250,000 clones, 88% seen once. The sample consisted of peripheral blood. Source of these receptors: a man in his sixties who had recovered from COVID-19.

The chain carries TRBV29-1 and TRBJ2-1; the match to TRBD2 covers 11 bases. Germline CDR1 and CDR2: SQVTM and ANQGSEA. The CDR3 is made up of 16 amino acids. The trim removed 1 base at V and 9 bases at J, leaving 11 bases unmatched. The CDR3 sequence: CSVEVIGPLAGVEQFF. The CDR3 DNA sequence: TGCAGCGTTGAAGTCATTGGACCACTAGCGGGGGTTGAGCAGTTCTTC.

This sequence joins TRBV6-4 and TRBJ1-1; 8 nucleotides match TRBD1. With V trimmed by 5 bases and J by 7 bases, 12 bases remained unmatched. Looked up from germline, CDR1 is MRHNA and CDR2 is SNTAGT. The CDR3 loop spans 15 amino acids. CDR3 in amino acids: CASSNVTGGMGEAFF. CDR3 nucleotide sequence: TGTGCCAGCAGTAACGTAACAGGGGGAATGGGTGAAGCTTTCTTT.

The chain recombines TRBV27 with TRBJ1-1; 8 nucleotides agree with TRBD1. Germline values: CDR1 MNHEY, CDR2 SMNVEV (reference sequence). There are 14 residues in the CDR3. The ends lost 6 bases at V and 3 bases at J; junction bases unmatched: 6. CDR3 amino acids: CASRVDRDHTEAFF. The CDR3 DNA is TGTGCCAGCAGGGTGGACAGGGACCACACTGAAGCTTTCTTT.

This clone was seen a few times. The CDR3 loop reads CASSIAIPDRGKRAYEQYF. DNA of the CDR3: TGTGCCAGCAGCATCGCGATCCCAGACAGGGGGAAGAGAGCCTACGAGCAGTACTTC. The gene calls are TRBV7-2 and TRBJ2-7; 9 bases are a match to TRBD1. V was clipped by 5 bases and J by 2 bases; unmatched bases: 19. The CDR3 has 19 amino acids. Germline V gene lookup returns CDR1 SGHTA and CDR2 FQGNSA.

V usage is TRBV18 and J usage is TRBJ1-4, with TRBD1 matching 9 bases. CDR3 length: 18 amino acids. V lost 6 bases, J lost 10 bases, and 21 bases stayed unmatched. The germline gives CDR1 KGHSH, CDR2 LQKENI. CDR3: CASSTVSNRDRATGKLFF. CDR3 in DNA: TGTGCCAGCTCGACCGTCTCGAACCGGGACAGGGCAACAGGAAAACTGTTTTTT. The complete variable domain, with remaining parts taken from reference TRBV18 and TRBJ1-4, reads NAGVMQNPRHLVRRRGQEARLRCSPMKGHSHVYWYRQLPEEGLKFMVYLQKENIIDESGMPKERFSAEFPKEGPSILRIQQVVRGDSAAYFCASSTVSNRDRATGKLFFGSGTQLSVL.

This chain joins TRBV13 and TRBJ1-2, with 8 bases lining up with TRBD1. The V and J ends lost 5 bases and 2 bases, in that order; junction bases with no gene match: 4. The CDR3 spans 14 residues. The germline V gene has CDR1 PRHDT and CDR2 FYEKMQ (reference sequence). This CDR3 is CASSTRQGNYGYTF. The CDR3 nucleotides read TGTGCCAGCAGCACAAGACAGGGGAACTATGGCTACACCTTC.

The chain recombines TRBV7-2 with TRBJ2-7; 9 bases line up with TRBD1. Germline V CDR1 and CDR2: SGHTA, FQGNSA. This CDR3 is 15 amino acids long. V lost 4 bases to trimming and J lost 5 bases; unmatched junction nucleotides: 9. The CDR3 reads CASSSMTGGVDEQYF. The CDR3 nucleotides read TGTGCCAGCAGCTCCATGACAGGGGGGGTCGACGAGCAGTACTTC.

This chain links TRBV19 with TRBJ2-5, with D possibly TRBD2 on 7 matching bases. In germline, CDR1 is LNHDA, CDR2 SQIVND (reference sequence). Trimming shortened V by 3 bases and J by 2 bases, and 13 bases separated the two germline ends. The CDR3 covers 15 residues. The CDR3, as DNA: TGTGCCAGTAGTATGATTAGGGGGGGGCAAGAGACCCAGTACTTC. Translating gives CASSMIRGGQETQYF.

The chain recombines TRBV15 with TRBJ1-1; possibly TRBD1 for D (5 bases). The germline V gene encodes CDR1 LNHNV and CDR2 YYDKDF (reference sequence). The V and J ends lost 1 base and 4 bases respectively, with 7 bases between them. CDR3 length: 13 residues. In DNA form, the CDR3 reads TGTGCCACCAGCAGAGCAGACAGCACTGAAGCTTTCTTT. It specifies CATSRADSTEAFF.

The CDR3 bases are TGCGCCAGCAGCCCTAATAATAACTATGGCTACACCTTC. Its translation: CASSPNNNYGYTF. The V call is TRBV5-1, the J call TRBJ1-2, with unresolved D. This CDR3 spans 13 amino acids. Between the trimmed V and J ends, which lost 4 bases and 1 base, there was a span of 8 bases. Germline assignment: CDR1 SGHRS and CDR2 YFSETQ.

With respect to this clone: A much larger clone lies a single base off, so this may be a read error. The rearrangement uses TRBV27 and TRBJ2-7, with D perhaps matching TRBD1 (6 bases). V dropped 7 bases and J dropped 7 bases, with 17 bases sitting between them. Germline V gene sequence: CDR1 MNHEY, CDR2 SMNVEV (reference sequence). This CDR3 comprises 13 residues. The CDR3 protein is CASNLTGTLEQYF. The CDR3 coding sequence is TGTGCCAGCAATCTCACAGGGACCTTGGAGCAGTACTTC.

This chain uses TRBV6-1 with TRBJ2-3; D remains ambiguous. The V gene's germline CDR1 is MNHNS and CDR2 SASEGT. CDR3 length: 13 residues. The V and J ends lost 3 bases and 2 bases respectively, with 6 bases between them. The CDR3 region is CASSDTYTDTQYF. The DNA of the CDR3 is TGTGCCAGCAGTGACACCTACACAGATACGCAGTATTTT.

The gene calls are TRBV2 and TRBJ1-2, with unresolved D. This CDR3 spans 14 amino acids. From germline, CDR1 is SNHLY and CDR2 FYNNEI. The V and J ends lost 9 bases and 0 bases respectively, with 14 bases between them. Here the CDR3 DNA reads TGTGCCAGTGGGGAGCAGGAAGCTAACTATGGCTACACCTTC. Its protein product is CASGEQEANYGYTF.

The rearrangement uses TRBV30 and TRBJ1-1, with TRBD1 matching 9 bases. From germline, CDR1 is GTSNPN and CDR2 SVGIG (reference sequence). Trimming at V came to 5 bases and at J to 9 bases, leaving 10 bases not matched to a gene. This CDR3 is 13 amino acids long. The CDR3 loop is CAWALKGQGKAFF. CDR3 coding DNA: TGTGCCTGGGCCCTCAAAGGACAGGGGAAAGCTTTCTTT.

This chain joins TRBV29-1 and TRBJ2-1; 7 nucleotides agree with TRBD1. The CDR3 is 13 amino acids. Germline assignment: CDR1 SQVTM and CDR2 ANQGSEA. The ends lost 6 bases at V and 7 bases at J; junction bases unmatched: 9. The chain's CDR3 is CSVIIQGKNEQFF. CDR3 in DNA: TGCAGCGTCATTATACAGGGGAAGAATGAGCAGTTCTTC.

The rearrangement links TRBV6-5 to TRBJ2-3, with D hard to call. With 5 bases removed from V and 0 bases from J, the gap between germline ends came to 9 bases. Looked up from germline, CDR1 is MNHEY and CDR2 is SVGAGI. The CDR3 spans 14 residues. CDR3 region: CASSIRESTDTQYF. As DNA, the CDR3 is TGTGCCAGCAGTATCCGCGAGAGCACAGATACGCAGTATTTT.

The V and J genes are TRBV19 and TRBJ1-2; 8 nucleotides agree with TRBD1. This CDR3 is 18 amino acids long. Germline CDR1 reads LNHDA; CDR2 reads SQIVND (reference sequence). The trim removed 7 bases at V and 8 bases at J, leaving 24 bases unmatched. CDR3 DNA sequence: TGTGCCAGTACCCCGAGGCCCGGACAGGGTAGTTTGCGAGGCGGCTACACCTTC. Its translation is CASTPRPGQGSLRGGYTF. Complete variable domain (other parts from reference TRBV19 and TRBJ1-2): DGGITQSPKYLFRKEGQNVTLSCEQNLNHDAMYWYRQDPGQGLRLIYYSQIVNDFQKGDIAEGYSVSREKKESFPLTVTSAQKNPTAFYLCASTPRPGQGSLRGGYTFGSGTRLTVV.

J is TRBJ2-5 and V is TRBV7-9; a weak D match, TRBD1 (5 bases). The CDR3 is 14 amino acids. The V end lost 5 bases, the J end lost 2 bases, and 12 bases lay between the germline ends. The germline CDR1 and CDR2 sequences are SEHNR and FQNEAQ (reference sequence). The CDR3 region has the DNA TGTGCCAGCAGCCTGACAGACAGACAAGAGACCCAGTACTTC. Its translation: CASSLTDRQETQYF.

This clone turned up a few times. The chain employs TRBV7-9 and TRBJ1-5, with no clear D. CDR1 SEHNR and CDR2 FQNEAQ come from the germline V gene (reference sequence). CDR3 size: 16 residues. Trimming pared 0 bases from V and 11 bases from J, leaving 20 bases between. The DNA for the CDR3 is TGTGCCAGCAGCTTAGCCCTTAGTGGTTCCGTCGTATCCCAGCATTTT. Translation gives CASSLALSGSVVSQHF.

V gene TRBV11-2 combines with J gene TRBJ2-5, with TRBD2 matching 11 bases. Germline CDR1 is SGHAT and CDR2 is FQNNGV. V lost 1 base to trimming and J lost 4 bases; unmatched junction nucleotides: 5. The CDR3 contains 16 residues. The CDR3 coding sequence is TGTGCCAGCAGCTTAGTCTTTAGCGGGGGGGCAGAGACCCAGTACTTC. Translation: CASSLVFSGGAETQYF.

The chain has TRBV19 and TRBJ2-3; D not resolved. Germline assignment: CDR1 LNHDA and CDR2 SQIVND (reference sequence). The CDR3 loop spans 13 amino acids. Trimming removed 4 bases at V and 3 bases at J, with 8 bases between. The CDR3 is CASSTLVTDTQYF. CDR3 nucleotides: TGTGCCAGTAGTACCCTAGTTACAGATACGCAGTATTTT.

The genes are TRBV18 and TRBJ2-2; 9 nucleotides agree with TRBD2. The CDR3 is 18 amino acids. CDR1 is KGHSH, CDR2 LQKENI, per germline. J gave up 11 bases and V 3 bases, and 19 bases lay outside the gene matches. The chain's CDR3 is CASSPPRSGGTAARELFF. CDR3 DNA sequence: TGTGCCAGCTCACCGCCCAGGAGCGGGGGGACCGCGGCGCGCGAGCTGTTTTTT.

This clone was counted only a few times. This rearrangement joins TRBV9 to TRBJ1-3, with TRBD1 matching 9 bases. Germline loops: CDR1 SGDLS, CDR2 YYNGEE. This CDR3 region has 16 residues. V lost 4 bases and J lost 8; bases outside the gene matches: 13. The CDR3 DNA is TGTGCCAGCAGCCCCCGCGGACAGGGGTTTACGGACACCATATATTTT. Translated, it gives CASSPRGQGFTDTIYF.